What follows are 28 T cell receptor beta chains derived from one specimen sequenced in a study of T cells expressing NK-cell markers. TCRdb derives one entry per CDR3 protein from the 5' RACE reads, leaving out DNA. The table for this sample gives approximately 440,000 distinct CDR3 sequences. The material sequenced was blood T cells: a sorted CD56 or NKG2C T cell subset, CD4+ or CD8+ T cells, or bulk PBMC T cells (not recorded which). The source of these receptors is a woman between 50 and 59 years old in good health.

J is TRBJ2-5 and V is TRBV5-5; TCRdb lists TRBD2, though no DNA is available to test this call. This CDR3 spans 16 amino acids. Looked up from germline, CDR1 is SGHKS and CDR2 is YYEKEE (reference sequence). CDR3 residues: CASSLGVSGRQETQYF.

The V gene is TRBV11-3, the J gene TRBJ2-5; no DNA is available, so the TRBD2 call from TCRdb remains unchecked. Germline V gives CDR1 SGHNT, CDR2 YENEEA. This CDR3 comprises 16 residues. CDR3: CASSHSTSGSRETQYF.

CDR3 region: CASSREATQGSNQPQHF. The V and J genes are TRBV6-5 and TRBJ1-5; the D call from TCRdb, TRBD1, cannot be confirmed without DNA. CDR3 length: 17 amino acids. Germline CDR1 MNHEY, CDR2 SVGAGI.

This sequence joins TRBV19 and TRBJ2-2; TCRdb gives TRBD2 as the D gene, but with no DNA this cannot be confirmed. The CDR3 has 17 amino acids. Looked up from germline, CDR1 is LNHDA and CDR2 is SQIVND (reference sequence). This CDR3 reads CASSSTSGRQRAGELFF.

This rearrangement joins TRBV4-1 to TRBJ1-1. This CDR3 spans 15 amino acids. The germline gives CDR1 MGHRA, CDR2 YSYEKL. The CDR3 region is CASSQERVGNTEAFF.

The chain combines TRBV10-1 with TRBJ2-3; TCRdb indicates TRBD2, and absent DNA this call remains unverified. This CDR3 has 18 residues. Looked up from germline, CDR1 is WNHNN and CDR2 is SYGVQD (reference sequence). This chain's CDR3 is CASSESTLTSGSLDTQYF.

The V gene is TRBV21-1, the J gene TRBJ1-2; the D call of TRBD1 rests on TCRdb alone, since no DNA is present to check it. TRBV21-1 is labeled a pseudogene. The CDR3 loop spans 15 amino acids. The CDR3 sequence: CASSTLHRGPYGYTF.

The genes are TRBV5-1 and TRBJ2-5; there is no DNA to check the TCRdb D call of TRBD1. The CDR3 is made up of 16 amino acids. CDR1 SGHRS and CDR2 YFSETQ come from the germline V gene. Here the CDR3 reads CASSLAGGATQETQYF.

The rearrangement uses TRBV5-1 and TRBJ2-3; TCRdb indicates TRBD2, and absent DNA this call remains unverified. CDR1 is SGHRS and CDR2 is YFSETQ in the germline V gene. This CDR3 region has 16 residues. CDR3 amino acids: CASSTGEETGTDTQYF.

The chain has TRBV5-1 and TRBJ1-4. Looked up from germline, CDR1 is SGHRS and CDR2 is YFSETQ. This CDR3 is built from 14 residues. This CDR3 is CASTDAEVDEKLFF.

This chain uses TRBV29-1 with TRBJ2-4. CDR1 is SQVTM and CDR2 is ANQGSEA in the germline V gene. This CDR3 has 13 residues. CDR3 loop: CSVESWDKNIQYF.

The chain couples TRBV20-1 to TRBJ2-1; with no DNA, the TCRdb D assignment of TRBD2 cannot be verified. Germline V lookup: CDR1 DFQATT, CDR2 SNEGSKA (reference sequence). The CDR3 extends over 12 amino acids. The CDR3 loop reads CSAKLIRYEQFF.

The chain employs TRBV20-1 and TRBJ2-7; TCRdb's assignment of TRBD1 cannot be checked, as there is no DNA. The CDR3 extends over 15 amino acids. From germline, CDR1 is DFQATT and CDR2 SNEGSKA (reference sequence). The CDR3 protein is CSASLWGQGTHEQYF.

CDR3 region: CSSQQGTGNTIYF. The V gene is TRBV29-1, the J gene TRBJ1-3; the D call from TCRdb, TRBD1, cannot be confirmed without DNA. The CDR3 has 13 residues. The germline V gene encodes CDR1 SQVTM and CDR2 ANQGSEA.

The chain employs TRBV7-8 and TRBJ1-5. The CDR3 has 16 residues. Germline CDR1 is SGHVS and CDR2 is FQNEAQ. CDR3 sequence reads: CASRALGVASNQPQHF.

CDR3 region: CASSQQQGLETQYF. The chain recombines TRBV3-1 with TRBJ2-5; TCRdb names TRBD1, which stays unverified in the absence of DNA. CDR1 is LGHDT, CDR2 YNNKEL, per germline (reference sequence). The CDR3 loop spans 14 amino acids.

The chain's CDR3 is CAWGSGLAGVNEQFF. This chain connects TRBV30 to TRBJ2-1; TCRdb indicates TRBD2, and absent DNA this call remains unverified. The CDR3 is 15 residues long. Germline loops: CDR1 GTSNPN, CDR2 SVGIG (reference sequence).

The chain carries TRBV20-1 and TRBJ2-7; absent DNA, TCRdb's TRBD2 call cannot be checked. CDR1 and CDR2 (germline): DFQATT, SNEGSKA (reference sequence). The CDR3 extends over 15 amino acids. The CDR3 loop is CSAREEGRILGEQYF.

The rearrangement links TRBV20-1 to TRBJ2-4. CDR1 is DFQATT, CDR2 SNEGSKA, per germline (reference sequence). This CDR3 has 14 amino acids. Here the CDR3 reads CSAEGWVAKNIQYF.

The genes are TRBV20-1 and TRBJ2-3. Germline-derived CDR1 and CDR2 are DFQATT and SNEGSKA (reference sequence). The CDR3 runs to 15 residues. The CDR3 is CSARAQRSHGDTQYF.

The gene calls are TRBV11-2 and TRBJ1-3. CDR3 size: 15 residues. Germline V CDR1 and CDR2: SGHAT, FQNNGV. The CDR3 region is CASSSSWASGNTIYF.

The V and J genes are TRBV12-3 or TRBV12-4 and TRBJ1-1. CDR3 length: 16 residues. CDR3 loop: CASSLLLRALNTEAFF.

The V and J genes are TRBV11-2 and TRBJ1-2. Germline loops: CDR1 SGHAT, CDR2 FQNNGV. CDR3 length: 14 amino acids. The CDR3 sequence: CASSRGFVRDGYTF.

The rearrangement joins TRBV20-1 to TRBJ2-5; TCRdb's D call, TRBD2, is unchecked because there is no DNA. The CDR3 covers 16 residues. Germline V CDR1 and CDR2: DFQATT, SNEGSKA (reference sequence). CDR3 sequence: CSAGLTSGRMVKTQYF.

The V call is TRBV27, the J call TRBJ2-1; TCRdb returns TRBD2, unconfirmable since there is no DNA. The CDR3 is made up of 14 amino acids. From germline, CDR1 is MNHEY and CDR2 SMNVEV (reference sequence). This CDR3 is CASILTSGRGGQFF.

The chain carries TRBV12-3 or TRBV12-4 and TRBJ1-4. The CDR3 sequence is 15 residues long. The CDR3 reads CASSRVNGRDEKLFF.

The V and J genes are TRBV7-8 and TRBJ2-2. The CDR3 has 13 residues. The germline V gene has CDR1 SGHVS and CDR2 FQNEAQ. CDR3 protein: CASSFVTTGELFF.

This chain uses TRBV29-1 with TRBJ2-2; TCRdb's D call, TRBD2, is unchecked because there is no DNA. Looked up from germline, CDR1 is SQVTM and CDR2 is ANQGSEA. This CDR3 comprises 15 residues. The CDR3 sequence: CSVSPYNTNTGELFF.